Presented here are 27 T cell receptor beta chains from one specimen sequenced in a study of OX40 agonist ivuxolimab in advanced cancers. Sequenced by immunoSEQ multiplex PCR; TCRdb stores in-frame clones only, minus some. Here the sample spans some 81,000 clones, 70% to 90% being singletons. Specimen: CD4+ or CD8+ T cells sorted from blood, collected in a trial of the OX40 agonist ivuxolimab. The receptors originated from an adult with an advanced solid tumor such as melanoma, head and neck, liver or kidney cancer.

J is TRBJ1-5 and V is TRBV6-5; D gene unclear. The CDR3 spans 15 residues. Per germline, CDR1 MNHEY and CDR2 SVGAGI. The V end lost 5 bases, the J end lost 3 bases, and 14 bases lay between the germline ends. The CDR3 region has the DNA TGTGCCAGCAGTCCGGTAGAAAGGGACAATCAGCCCCAGCATTTT. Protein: CASSPVERDNQPQHF.

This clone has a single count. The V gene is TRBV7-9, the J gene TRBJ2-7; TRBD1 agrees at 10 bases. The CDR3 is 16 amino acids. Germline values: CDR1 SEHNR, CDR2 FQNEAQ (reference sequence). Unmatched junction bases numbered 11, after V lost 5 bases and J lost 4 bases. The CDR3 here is CASSPRLDRGSYEQYF. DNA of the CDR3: TGTGCCAGCAGCCCTCGACTGGACAGGGGGTCGTACGAGCAGTACTTC.

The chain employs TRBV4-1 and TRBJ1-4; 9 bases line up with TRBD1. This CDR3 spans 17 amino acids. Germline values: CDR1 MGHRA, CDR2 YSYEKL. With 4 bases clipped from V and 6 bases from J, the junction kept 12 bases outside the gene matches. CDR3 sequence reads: CASSPGTGPGFDEKLFF. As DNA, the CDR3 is TGCGCCAGCAGCCCAGGGACAGGGCCTGGTTTTGATGAAAAACTGTTTTTT.

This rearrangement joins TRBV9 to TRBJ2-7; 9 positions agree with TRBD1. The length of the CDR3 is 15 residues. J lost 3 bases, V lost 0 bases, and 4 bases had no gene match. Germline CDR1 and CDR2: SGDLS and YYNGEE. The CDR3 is CASSVEGTGIYEQYF. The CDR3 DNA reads TGTGCCAGCAGCGTAGAGGGGACAGGGATCTACGAGCAGTACTTC. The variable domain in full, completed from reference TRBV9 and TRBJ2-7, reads DSGVTQTPKHLITATGQRVTLRCSPRSGDLSVYWYQQSLDQGLQFLIQYYNGEERAKGNILERFSAQQFPDLHSELNLSSLELGDSALYFCASSVEGTGIYEQYFGPGTRLTVT.

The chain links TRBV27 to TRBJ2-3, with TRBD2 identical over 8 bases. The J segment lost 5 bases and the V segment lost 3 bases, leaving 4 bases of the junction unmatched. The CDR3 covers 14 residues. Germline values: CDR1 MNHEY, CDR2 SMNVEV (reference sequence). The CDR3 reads CASSLNGGGDTQYF. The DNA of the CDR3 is TGTGCCAGCAGTTTGAACGGGGGGGGAGATACGCAGTATTTT.

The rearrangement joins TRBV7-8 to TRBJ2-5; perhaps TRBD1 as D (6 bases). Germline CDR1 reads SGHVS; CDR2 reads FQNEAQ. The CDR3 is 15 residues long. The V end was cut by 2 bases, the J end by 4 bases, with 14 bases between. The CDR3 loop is CASSLRWGPGETQYF. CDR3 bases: TGTGCCAGCAGCTTAAGGTGGGGGCCTGGAGAGACCCAGTACTTC.

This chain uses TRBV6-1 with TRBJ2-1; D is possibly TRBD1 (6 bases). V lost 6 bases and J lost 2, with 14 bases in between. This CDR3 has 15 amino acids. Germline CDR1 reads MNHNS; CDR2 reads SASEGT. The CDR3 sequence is CASRGSRGAYNEQFF. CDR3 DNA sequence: TGTGCCAGCAGGGGATCCAGGGGCGCCTACAATGAGCAGTTCTTC.

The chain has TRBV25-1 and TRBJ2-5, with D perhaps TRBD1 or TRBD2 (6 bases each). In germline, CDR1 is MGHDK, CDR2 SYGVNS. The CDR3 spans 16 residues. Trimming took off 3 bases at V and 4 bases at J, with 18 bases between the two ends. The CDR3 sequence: CASSDPPGRGGETQYF. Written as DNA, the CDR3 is TGTGCCAGCAGTGATCCCCCCGGCAGGGGAGGAGAGACCCAGTACTTC.

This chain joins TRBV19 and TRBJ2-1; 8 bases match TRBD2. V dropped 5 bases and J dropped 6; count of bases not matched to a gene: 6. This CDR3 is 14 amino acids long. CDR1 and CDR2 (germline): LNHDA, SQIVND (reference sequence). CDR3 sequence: CASSDGGARNEQFF. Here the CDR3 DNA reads TGTGCCAGTAGTGACGGGGGGGCCCGCAATGAGCAGTTCTTC. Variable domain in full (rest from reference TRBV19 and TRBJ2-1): DGGITQSPKYLFRKEGQNVTLSCEQNLNHDAMYWYRQDPGQGLRLIYYSQIVNDFQKGDIAEGYSVSREKKESFPLTVTSAQKNPTAFYLCASSDGGARNEQFFGPGTRLTVL.

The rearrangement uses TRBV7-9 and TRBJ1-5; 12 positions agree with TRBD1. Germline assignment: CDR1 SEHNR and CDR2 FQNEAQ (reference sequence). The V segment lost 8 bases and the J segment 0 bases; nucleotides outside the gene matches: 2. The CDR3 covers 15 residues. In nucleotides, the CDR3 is TGTGCCAGCGGGACAGGGGGCAATAGCAATCAGCCCCAGCATTTT. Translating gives CASGTGGNSNQPQHF.

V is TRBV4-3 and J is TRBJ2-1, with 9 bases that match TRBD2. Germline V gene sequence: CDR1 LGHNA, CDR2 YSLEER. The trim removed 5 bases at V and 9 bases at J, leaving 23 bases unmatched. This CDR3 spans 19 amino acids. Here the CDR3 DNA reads TGCGCCAGCAGCATTCAGGTTTCCCCCCCTTCTAGCGGGGAGCGTGAGCAGTTCTTC. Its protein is CASSIQVSPPSSGEREQFF.

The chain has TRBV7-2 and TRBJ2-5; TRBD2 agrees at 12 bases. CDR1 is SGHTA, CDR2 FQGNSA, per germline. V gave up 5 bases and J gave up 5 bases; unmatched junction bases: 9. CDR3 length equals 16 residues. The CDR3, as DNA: TGTGCCAGCAGCCCGGGGACTAGCGGGCGGGGGGAGACCCAGTACTTC. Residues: CASSPGTSGRGETQYF. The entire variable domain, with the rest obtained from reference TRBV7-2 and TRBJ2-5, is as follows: GAGVSQSPSNKVTEKGKDVELRCDPISGHTALYWYRQSLGQGLEFLIYFQGNSAPDKSGLPSDRFSAERTGGSVSTLTIQRTQQEDSAVYLCASSPGTSGRGETQYFGPGTRLLVL.

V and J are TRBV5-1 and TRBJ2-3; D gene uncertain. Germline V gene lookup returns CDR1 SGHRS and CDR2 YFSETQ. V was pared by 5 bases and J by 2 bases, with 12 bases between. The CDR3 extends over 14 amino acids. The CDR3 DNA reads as TGCGCCAGCAGGCGTGGTCAGGACACAGATACGCAGTATTTT. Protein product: CASRRGQDTDTQYF. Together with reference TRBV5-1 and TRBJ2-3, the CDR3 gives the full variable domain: KAGVTQTPRYLIKTRGQQVTLSCSPISGHRSVSWYQQTPGQGLQFLFEYFSETQRNKGNFPGRFSGRQFSNSRSEMNVSTLELGDSALYLCASRRGQDTDTQYFGPGTRLTVL.

Here the CDR3 DNA reads TGTGCCAGCTCACCACCGGTTGGAAACACCATATATTTT. This sequence encodes CASSPPVGNTIYF. V usage is TRBV18 and J usage is TRBJ1-3; no firm D call. Looked up from germline, CDR1 is KGHSH and CDR2 is LQKENI. The length of the CDR3 is 13 residues. Trimming shortened V by 0 bases and J by 3 bases, and 3 bases separated the two germline ends.

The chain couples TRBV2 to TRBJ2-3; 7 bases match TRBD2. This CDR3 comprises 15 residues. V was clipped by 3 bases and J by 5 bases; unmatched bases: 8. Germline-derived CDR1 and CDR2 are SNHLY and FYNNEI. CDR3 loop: CASSDMSSGKDTQYF. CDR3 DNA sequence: TGTGCCAGCAGTGATATGTCTAGCGGAAAAGATACGCAGTATTTT.

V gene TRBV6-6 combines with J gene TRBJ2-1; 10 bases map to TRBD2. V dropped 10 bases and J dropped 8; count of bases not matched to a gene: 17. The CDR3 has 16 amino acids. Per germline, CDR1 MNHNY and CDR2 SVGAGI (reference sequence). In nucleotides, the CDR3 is TGTGCCACATATAGGGGCCGAGCGGGGGGGCGTGATGAGCAGTTCTTC. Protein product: CATYRGRAGGRDEQFF.

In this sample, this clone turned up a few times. CDR3 in DNA: TGTGCCAGCAGCTTGCAGGGAAACACCATATATTTT. This translates into CASSLQGNTIYF. The chain couples TRBV5-5 to TRBJ1-3; the D is unclear. V shed 1 base and J shed 4 bases, with 3 bases lying between them. This CDR3 is built from 12 residues. Germline CDR1 and CDR2: SGHKS and YYEKEE (reference sequence).

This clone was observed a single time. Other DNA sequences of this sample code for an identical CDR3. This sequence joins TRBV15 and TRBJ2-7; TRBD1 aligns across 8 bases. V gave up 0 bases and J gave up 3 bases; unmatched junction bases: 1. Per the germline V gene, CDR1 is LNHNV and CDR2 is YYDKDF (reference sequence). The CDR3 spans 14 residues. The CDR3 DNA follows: TGTGCCACCAGCAGAGAAGGGACAGGCTACGAGCAGTACTTC. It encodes CATSREGTGYEQYF.

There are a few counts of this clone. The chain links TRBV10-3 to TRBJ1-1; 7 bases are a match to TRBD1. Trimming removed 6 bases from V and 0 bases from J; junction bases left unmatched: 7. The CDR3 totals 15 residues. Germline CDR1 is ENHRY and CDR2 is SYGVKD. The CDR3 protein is CAIRGGQLMNTEAFF. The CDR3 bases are TGTGCCATCAGGGGGGGACAGCTAATGAACACTGAAGCTTTCTTT.

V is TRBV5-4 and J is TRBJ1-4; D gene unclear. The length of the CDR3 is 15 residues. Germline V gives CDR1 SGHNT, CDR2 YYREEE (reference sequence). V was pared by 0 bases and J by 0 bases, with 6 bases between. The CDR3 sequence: CASSLGGTTNEKLFF. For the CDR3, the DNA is TGTGCCAGCAGCTTGGGAGGAACAACTAATGAAAAACTGTTTTTT.

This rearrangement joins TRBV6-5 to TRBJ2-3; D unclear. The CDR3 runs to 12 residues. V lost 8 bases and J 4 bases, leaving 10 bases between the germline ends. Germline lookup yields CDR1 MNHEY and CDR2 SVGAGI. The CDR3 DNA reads TGTGCCAGCTTTCAGCCCCCAGATACGCAGTATTTT. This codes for CASFQPPDTQYF.

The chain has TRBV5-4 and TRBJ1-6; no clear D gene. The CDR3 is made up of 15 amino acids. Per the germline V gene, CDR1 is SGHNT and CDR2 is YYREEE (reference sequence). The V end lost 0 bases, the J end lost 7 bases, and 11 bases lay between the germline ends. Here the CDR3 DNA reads TGTGCCAGCAGCTTGGCCGGACTACGGAATTCACCCCTCCACTTT. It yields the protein CASSLAGLRNSPLHF.

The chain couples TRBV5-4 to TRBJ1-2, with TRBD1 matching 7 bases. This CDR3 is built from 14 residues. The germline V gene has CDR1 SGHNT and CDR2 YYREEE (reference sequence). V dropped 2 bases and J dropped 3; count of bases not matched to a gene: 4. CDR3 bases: TGTGCCAGCAGCTTACAGGGGTACGACTATGGCTACACCTTC. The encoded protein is CASSLQGYDYGYTF.

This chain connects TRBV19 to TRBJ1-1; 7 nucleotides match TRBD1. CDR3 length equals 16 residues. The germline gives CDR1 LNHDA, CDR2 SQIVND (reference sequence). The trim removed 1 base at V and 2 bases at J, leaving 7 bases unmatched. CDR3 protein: CASSIAARQGNTEAFF. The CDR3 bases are TGTGCCAGTAGTATAGCGGCGAGACAGGGCAACACTGAAGCTTTCTTT.

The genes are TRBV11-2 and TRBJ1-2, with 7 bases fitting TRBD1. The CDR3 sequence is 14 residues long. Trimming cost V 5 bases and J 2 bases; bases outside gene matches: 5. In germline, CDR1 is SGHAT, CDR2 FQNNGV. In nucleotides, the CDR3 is TGTGCCAGCAGCCAATTGGGACAGAACTATGGCTACACCTTC. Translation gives CASSQLGQNYGYTF. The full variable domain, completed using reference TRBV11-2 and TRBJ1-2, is EAGVAQSPRYKIIEKRQSVAFWCNPISGHATLYWYQQILGQGPKLLIQFQNNGVVDDSQLPKDRFSAERLKGVDSTLKIQPAKLEDSAVYLCASSQLGQNYGYTFGSGTRLTVV.

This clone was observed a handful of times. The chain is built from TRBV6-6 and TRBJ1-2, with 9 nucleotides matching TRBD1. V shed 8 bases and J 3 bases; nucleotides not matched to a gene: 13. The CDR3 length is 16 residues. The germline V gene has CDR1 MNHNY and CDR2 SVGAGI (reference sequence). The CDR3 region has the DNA TGTGCCAGCCGAAGCGCACAGGGGGCGAATGACTATGGCTACACCTTC. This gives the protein CASRSAQGANDYGYTF.

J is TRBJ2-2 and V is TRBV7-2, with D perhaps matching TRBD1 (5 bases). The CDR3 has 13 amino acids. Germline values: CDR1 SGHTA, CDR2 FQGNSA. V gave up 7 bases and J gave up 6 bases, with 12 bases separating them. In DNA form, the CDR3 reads TGTGCCAGCACCCGCCGACAGCCCGGGGAGCTGTTTTTT. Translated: CASTRRQPGELFF.